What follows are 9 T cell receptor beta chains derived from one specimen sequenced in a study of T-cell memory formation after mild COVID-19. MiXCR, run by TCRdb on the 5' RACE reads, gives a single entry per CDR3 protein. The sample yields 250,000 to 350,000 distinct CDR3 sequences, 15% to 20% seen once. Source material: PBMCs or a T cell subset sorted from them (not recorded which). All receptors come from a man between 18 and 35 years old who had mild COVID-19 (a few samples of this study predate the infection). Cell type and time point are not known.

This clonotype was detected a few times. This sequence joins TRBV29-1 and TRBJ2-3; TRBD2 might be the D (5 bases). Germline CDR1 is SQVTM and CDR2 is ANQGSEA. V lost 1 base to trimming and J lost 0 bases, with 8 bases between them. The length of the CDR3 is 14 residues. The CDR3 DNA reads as TGCAGCGTTGAAGGGAGGCCTAGCACAGATACGCAGTATTTT. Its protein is CSVEGRPSTDTQYF.

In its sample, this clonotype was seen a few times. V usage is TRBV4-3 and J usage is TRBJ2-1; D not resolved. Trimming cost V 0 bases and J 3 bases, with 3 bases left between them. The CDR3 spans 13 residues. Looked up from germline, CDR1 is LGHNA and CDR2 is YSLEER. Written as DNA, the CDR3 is TGCGCCAGCAGCCAAGAGATCTACAATGAGCAGTTCTTC. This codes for CASSQEIYNEQFF.

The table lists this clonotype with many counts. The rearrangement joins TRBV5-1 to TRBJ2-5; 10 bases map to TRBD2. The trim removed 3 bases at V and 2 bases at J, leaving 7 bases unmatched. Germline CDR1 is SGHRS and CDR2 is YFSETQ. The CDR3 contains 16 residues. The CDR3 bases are TGCGCCAGCAGCTCCGCCGGGACTAGCGTTCAAGAGACCCAGTACTTC. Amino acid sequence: CASSSAGTSVQETQYF.

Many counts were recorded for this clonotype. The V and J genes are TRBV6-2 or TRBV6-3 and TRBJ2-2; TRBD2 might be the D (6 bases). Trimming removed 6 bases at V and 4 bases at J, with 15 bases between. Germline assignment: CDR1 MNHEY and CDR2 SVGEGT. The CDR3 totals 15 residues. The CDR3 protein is CASREGREATGELFF. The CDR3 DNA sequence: TGTGCCAGCAGAGAGGGTAGGGAGGCCACCGGGGAGCTGTTTTTT.

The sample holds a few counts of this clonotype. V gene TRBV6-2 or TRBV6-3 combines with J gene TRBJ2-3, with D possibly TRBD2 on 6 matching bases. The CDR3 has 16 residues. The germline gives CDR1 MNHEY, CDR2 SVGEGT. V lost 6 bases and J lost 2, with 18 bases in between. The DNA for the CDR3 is TGTGCCAGCAGCTGGGGACTCCTCCGCCTCACAGATACGCAGTATTTT. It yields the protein CASSWGLLRLTDTQYF.

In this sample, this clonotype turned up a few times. In nucleotides, the CDR3 is TGTGCCAGCAGCTCCAAGAGGGGGCAGAACTTTAGCTCCTACAATGAGCAGTTCTTC. This translates into CASSSKRGQNFSSYNEQFF. This sequence joins TRBV7-2 and TRBJ2-1; 7 nucleotides agree with TRBD1. The CDR3 spans 19 residues. Trimming removed 4 bases from V and 0 bases from J; junction bases left unmatched: 15. CDR1 is SGHTA, CDR2 FQGNSA, per germline.

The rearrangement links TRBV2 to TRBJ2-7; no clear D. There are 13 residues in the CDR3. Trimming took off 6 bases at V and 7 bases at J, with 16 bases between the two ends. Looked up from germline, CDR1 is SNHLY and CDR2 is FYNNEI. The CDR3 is CASSEIGFREQYV. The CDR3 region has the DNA TGTGCCAGCAGCGAGATCGGGTTCCGAGAGCAGTACGTC.

CDR3 amino acids: CASRGTLKPPYEQYF. CDR3 DNA sequence: TGTGCCAGTAGAGGGACTCTCAAACCCCCCTACGAGCAGTACTTC. The gene calls are TRBV19 and TRBJ2-7; tentatively, D is TRBD2 (6 bases). V was pared by 6 bases and J by 2 bases, with 17 bases between. This CDR3 is 15 amino acids long. Germline V gene lookup returns CDR1 LNHDA and CDR2 SQIVND (reference sequence).

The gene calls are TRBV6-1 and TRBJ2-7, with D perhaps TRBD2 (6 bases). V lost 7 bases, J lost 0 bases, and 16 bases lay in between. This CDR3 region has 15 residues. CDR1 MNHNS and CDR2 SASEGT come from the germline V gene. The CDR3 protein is CASKAEGLDSYEQYF. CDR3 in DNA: TGTGCCAGCAAAGCGGAGGGCCTAGACTCCTACGAGCAGTACTTC.